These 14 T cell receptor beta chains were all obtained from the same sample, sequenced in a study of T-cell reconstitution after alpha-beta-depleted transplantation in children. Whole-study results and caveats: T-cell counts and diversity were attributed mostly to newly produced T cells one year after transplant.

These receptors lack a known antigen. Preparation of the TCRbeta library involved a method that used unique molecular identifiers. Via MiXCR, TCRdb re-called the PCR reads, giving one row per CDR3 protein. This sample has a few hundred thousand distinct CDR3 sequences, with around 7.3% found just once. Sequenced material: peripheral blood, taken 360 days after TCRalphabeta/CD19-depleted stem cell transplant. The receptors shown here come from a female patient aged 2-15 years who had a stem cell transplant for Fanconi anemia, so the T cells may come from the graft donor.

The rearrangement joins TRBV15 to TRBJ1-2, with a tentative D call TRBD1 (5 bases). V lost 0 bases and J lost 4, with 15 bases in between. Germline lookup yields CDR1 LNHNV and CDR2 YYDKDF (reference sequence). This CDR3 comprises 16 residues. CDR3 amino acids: CATSRDLQMGRYGYTF. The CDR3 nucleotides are TGTGCCACCAGCAGAGATCTCCAAATGGGACGCTATGGCTACACCTTC. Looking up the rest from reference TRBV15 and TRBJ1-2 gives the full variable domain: DAMVIQNPRYQVTQFGKPVTLSCSQTLNHNVMYWYQQKSSQAPKLLFHYYDKDFNNEADTPDNFQSRRPNTSFCFLDIRSPGLGDTAMYLCATSRDLQMGRYGYTFGSGTRLTVV.

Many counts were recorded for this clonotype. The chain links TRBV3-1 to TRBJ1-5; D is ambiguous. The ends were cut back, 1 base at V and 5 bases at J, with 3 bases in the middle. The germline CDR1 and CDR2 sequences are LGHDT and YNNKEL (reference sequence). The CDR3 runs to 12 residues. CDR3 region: CASSQGDQPQHF. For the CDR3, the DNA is TGTGCCAGCAGCCAAGGGGATCAGCCCCAGCATTTT. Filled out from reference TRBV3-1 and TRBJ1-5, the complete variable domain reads DTAVSQTPKYLVTQMGNDKSIKCEQNLGHDTMYWYKQDSKKFLKIMFSYNNKELIINETVPNRFSPKSPDKAHLNLHINSLELGDSAVYFCASSQGDQPQHFGDGTRLSIL.

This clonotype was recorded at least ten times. The CDR3 nucleotides read TGTGCCAGCAGTTTAGGGGAAAGTCAGCCCCAGCATTTT. Amino acid sequence: CASSLGESQPQHF. This chain joins TRBV12-3 or TRBV12-4 and TRBJ1-5, with D hard to call. Trimming removed 1 base from V and 6 bases from J, with 7 bases in between. This CDR3 comprises 13 residues.

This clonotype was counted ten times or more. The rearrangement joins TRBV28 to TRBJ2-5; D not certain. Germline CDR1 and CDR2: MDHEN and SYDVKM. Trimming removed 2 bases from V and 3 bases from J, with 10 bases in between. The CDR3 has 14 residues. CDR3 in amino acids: CASSLPTLKETQYF. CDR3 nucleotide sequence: TGTGCCAGCAGTTTACCAACGCTAAAAGAGACCCAGTACTTC.

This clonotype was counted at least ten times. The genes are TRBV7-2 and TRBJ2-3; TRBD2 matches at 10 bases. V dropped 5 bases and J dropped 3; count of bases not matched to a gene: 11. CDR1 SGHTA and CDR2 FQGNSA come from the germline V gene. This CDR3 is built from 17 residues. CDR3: CASSHVASGSYTDTQYF. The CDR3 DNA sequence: TGTGCCAGCAGCCATGTGGCTAGCGGGAGTTATACAGATACGCAGTATTTT.

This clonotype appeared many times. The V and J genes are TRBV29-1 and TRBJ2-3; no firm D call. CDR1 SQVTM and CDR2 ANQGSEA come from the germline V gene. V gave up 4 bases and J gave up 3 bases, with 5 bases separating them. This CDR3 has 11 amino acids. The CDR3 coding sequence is TGCAGCGTTGGAGATACAGATACGCAGTATTTT. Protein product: CSVGDTDTQYF.

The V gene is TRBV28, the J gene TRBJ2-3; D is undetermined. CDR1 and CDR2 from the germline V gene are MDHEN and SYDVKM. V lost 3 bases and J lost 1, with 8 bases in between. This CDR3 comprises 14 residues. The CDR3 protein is CASSFNPGTDTQYF. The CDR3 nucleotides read TGTGCCAGCAGTTTTAACCCCGGCACAGATACGCAGTATTTT. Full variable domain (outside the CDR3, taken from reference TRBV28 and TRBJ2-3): DVKVTQSSRYLVKRTGEKVFLECVQDMDHENMFWYRQDPGLGLRLIYFSYDVKMKEKGDIPEGYSVSREKKERFSLILESASTNQTSMYLCASSFNPGTDTQYFGPGTRLTVL.

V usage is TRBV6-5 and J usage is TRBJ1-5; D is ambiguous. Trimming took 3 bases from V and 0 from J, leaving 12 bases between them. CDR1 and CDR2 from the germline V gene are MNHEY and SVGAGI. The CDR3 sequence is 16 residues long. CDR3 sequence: CASSYTLGDSNQPQHF. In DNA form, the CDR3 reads TGTGCCAGCAGTTATACGCTCGGGGATAGCAATCAGCCCCAGCATTTT.

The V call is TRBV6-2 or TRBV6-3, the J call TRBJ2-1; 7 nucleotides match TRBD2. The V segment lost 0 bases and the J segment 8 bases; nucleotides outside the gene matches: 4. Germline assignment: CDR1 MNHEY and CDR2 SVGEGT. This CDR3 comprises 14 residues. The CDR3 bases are TGTGCCAGCAGTTACTCCCTAGCGGAACATGAGCAGTTCTTC. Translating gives CASSYSLAEHEQFF.

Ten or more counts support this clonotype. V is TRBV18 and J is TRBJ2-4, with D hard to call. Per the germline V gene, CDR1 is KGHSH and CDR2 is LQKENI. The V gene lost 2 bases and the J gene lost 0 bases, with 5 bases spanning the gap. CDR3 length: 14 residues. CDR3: CASSPSLAKNIQYF. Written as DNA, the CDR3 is TGTGCCAGCTCACCAAGTCTAGCCAAAAACATTCAGTACTTC.

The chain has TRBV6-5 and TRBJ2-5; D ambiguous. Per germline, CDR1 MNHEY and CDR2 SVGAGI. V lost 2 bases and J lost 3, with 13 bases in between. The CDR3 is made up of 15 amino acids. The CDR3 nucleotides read TGTGCCAGCAGTTACACCCATAAACCGGAAGAGACCCAGTACTTC. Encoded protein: CASSYTHKPEETQYF.

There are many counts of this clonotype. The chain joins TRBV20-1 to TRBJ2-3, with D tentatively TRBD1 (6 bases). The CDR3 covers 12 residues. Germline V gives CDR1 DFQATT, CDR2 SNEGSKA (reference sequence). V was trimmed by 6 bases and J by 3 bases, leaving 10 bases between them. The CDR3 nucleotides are TGCAGTGCGGTGCAGGGGACAGATACGCAGTATTTT. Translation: CSAVQGTDTQYF.

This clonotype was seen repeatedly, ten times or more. CDR3 DNA sequence: TGTGCCAGCATTTCAGGGGGCGCTTTGGGAGATGAGCAGTTCTTC. Residues: CASISGGALGDEQFF. The V and J genes are TRBV11-2 and TRBJ2-1; 8 bases agree with TRBD1. The CDR3 extends over 15 amino acids. The V gene end was trimmed by 7 bases and the J gene end by 8 bases; junction bases not matched to a gene: 13. Germline V gives CDR1 SGHAT, CDR2 FQNNGV.

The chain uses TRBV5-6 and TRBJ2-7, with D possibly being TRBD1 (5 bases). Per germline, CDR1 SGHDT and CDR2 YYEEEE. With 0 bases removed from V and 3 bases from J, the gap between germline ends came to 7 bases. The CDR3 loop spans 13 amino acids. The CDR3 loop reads CASSLGQIYEQYV. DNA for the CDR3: TGTGCCAGCAGCTTGGGACAGATCTACGAGCAGTACGTC.